What follows are 23 T cell receptor beta chains derived from one specimen sequenced in a study of T cells after yellow fever vaccination. TCRdb recomputed calls from the 5' RACE reads with MiXCR, one row per CDR3 protein. The repertoire includes some 320,000 distinct CDR3 sequences, approximately 4% of them detected once, and 15% to 20% sits in the top ten. The sample here was PBMCs, taken 15 days after the yellow fever booster vaccination. These receptor sequences come from a man aged 18 to 30 who received the YFV17D yellow fever vaccine.

The rearrangement links TRBV7-2 to TRBJ2-1; D is perhaps TRBD1 (5 bases). The germline V gene encodes CDR1 SGHTA and CDR2 FQGNSA. Trimming cost V 6 bases and J 0 bases, with 12 bases left between them. The CDR3 length is 15 residues. CDR3 protein: CASSADRSSYNEQFF. The CDR3, as DNA: TGTGCCAGCAGTGCCGACAGAAGCTCCTACAATGAGCAGTTCTTC.

The chain couples TRBV7-8 to TRBJ2-5; no firm D call. CDR3 length: 13 residues. The germline V gene encodes CDR1 SGHVS and CDR2 FQNEAQ. V gave up 5 bases and J gave up 3 bases, with 10 bases separating them. The CDR3 spells CASSRRAKETQYF. As DNA, the CDR3 is TGTGCCAGCAGCCGCCGAGCGAAAGAGACCCAGTACTTC. Together with reference TRBV7-8 and TRBJ2-5, the CDR3 gives the full variable domain: GAGVSQSPRYKVAKRGQDVALRCDPISGHVSLFWYQQALGQGPEFLTYFQNEAQLDKSGLPSDRFFAERPEGSVSTLKIQRTQQEDSAVYLCASSRRAKETQYFGPGTRLLVL.

This clonotype was seen once. The chain couples TRBV7-2 to TRBJ1-5; D unresolved. Trimming removed 3 bases at V and 7 bases at J, with 10 bases between. The germline CDR1 and CDR2 sequences are SGHTA and FQGNSA. This CDR3 has 13 amino acids. CDR3 DNA sequence: TGTGCCAGCAGCTTTGGGCCGGAGCAGCCCCAGCATTTT. Translating gives CASSFGPEQPQHF.

This clonotype was recorded many times. The V call is TRBV20-1, the J call TRBJ1-1; D is undetermined. The CDR3 loop spans 13 amino acids. V lost 2 bases and J lost 0, with 7 bases in between. Germline assignment: CDR1 DFQATT and CDR2 SNEGSKA (reference sequence). CDR3 in DNA: TGCAGTGCTAGACGGGCCTTGAACACTGAAGCTTTCTTT. Translated: CSARRALNTEAFF.

This clonotype was seen more than once but under ten times. The genes are TRBV6-5 and TRBJ1-1; no clear D. V lost 2 bases, J lost 1 base, and 8 bases lay in between. The length of the CDR3 is 14 residues. Germline V gives CDR1 MNHEY, CDR2 SVGAGI. CDR3 nucleotides: TGTGCCAGCAGTTACGGACTGACGAACACTGAAGCTTTCTTT. It yields the protein CASSYGLTNTEAFF.

V gene TRBV5-6 combines with J gene TRBJ1-2; D may be TRBD1 (5 bases). Germline-derived CDR1 and CDR2 are SGHDT and YYEEEE. Trimming pared 0 bases from V and 8 bases from J, leaving 8 bases between. This CDR3 comprises 12 residues. CDR3 in DNA: TGTGCCAGCAGCTTGGCCGAGGGGGGCTACACCTTC. This codes for CASSLAEGGYTF.

The chain has TRBV12-3 or TRBV12-4 and TRBJ1-1, with no clear D. The CDR3 is made up of 14 amino acids. The V and J ends lost 6 bases and 9 bases respectively, with 20 bases between them. The CDR3 is CASSLHFTDRKAFF. For the CDR3, the DNA is TGTGCCAGCAGCCTTCATTTTACCGACCGGAAAGCTTTCTTT.

This clonotype was counted a few times. The chain employs TRBV6-6 and TRBJ2-7; 9 bases map to TRBD1. Germline CDR1 and CDR2: MNHNY and SVGAGI (reference sequence). This CDR3 spans 13 amino acids. Germline trimming cut 5 bases from V and 4 bases from J; bases unmatched to any gene: 3. CDR3 amino acids: CASSIQGAYEQYV. In DNA, the CDR3 is TGTGCCAGCAGTATACAGGGGGCATACGAGCAGTACGTC.

This chain connects TRBV29-1 to TRBJ2-3; TRBD2 matches at 9 bases. After removal of 6 bases from V and 6 bases from J, the junction contained 4 bases not matched to a gene. The germline V gene encodes CDR1 SQVTM and CDR2 ANQGSEA. The CDR3 spans 12 residues. DNA of the CDR3: TGCAGCGTCTTTAGCGGGGGTGATACGCAGTATTTT. Amino acids: CSVFSGGDTQYF.

This clonotype was detected only a few times. This chain joins TRBV9 and TRBJ2-1; D may correspond to TRBD1 or TRBD2 (5 bases each). Germline V gene data show CDR1 as SGDLS and CDR2 as YYNGEE. This CDR3 region has 14 residues. Trimming pared 4 bases from V and 9 bases from J, leaving 17 bases between. The CDR3 sequence is CASSPAARGTEQFF. The DNA for the CDR3 is TGTGCCAGCAGCCCGGCCGCCCGAGGGACTGAGCAGTTCTTC.

This chain links TRBV25-1 with TRBJ2-5, with D maybe TRBD1 (6 bases). This CDR3 region has 13 residues. V lost 8 bases, J lost 7 bases, and 17 bases lay in between. Germline values: CDR1 MGHDK, CDR2 SYGVNS. The CDR3 region is CASRDTGFGTQYF. CDR3 nucleotide sequence: TGTGCCAGCCGGGACACTGGGTTTGGGACCCAGTACTTC.

The chain links TRBV7-9 to TRBJ2-3, with D uncertain. CDR3 length: 17 amino acids. Per the germline V gene, CDR1 is SEHNR and CDR2 is FQNEAQ (reference sequence). Trimming cost V 1 base and J 5 bases, with 19 bases left between them. The CDR3 DNA follows: TGTGCCAGCAGCTTAGTACTGGGTCCCTACGTCCAAGATACGCAGTATTTT. Its protein is CASSLVLGPYVQDTQYF.

Ten or more counts support this clonotype. The CDR3 loop reads CSARTPGLAGGPDTQYF. CDR3 nucleotides: TGCAGTGCTAGAACCCCGGGACTAGCGGGGGGGCCAGATACGCAGTATTTT. V usage is TRBV20-1 and J usage is TRBJ2-3; 16 bases are a match to TRBD2. CDR1 is DFQATT, CDR2 SNEGSKA, per germline (reference sequence). The CDR3 has 17 amino acids. After removal of 2 bases from V and 4 bases from J, the junction contained 6 bases not matched to a gene.

This clonotype showed up many times. The chain carries TRBV10-3 and TRBJ2-7; 11 nucleotides match TRBD2. V dropped 7 bases and J dropped 3; count of bases not matched to a gene: 8. The germline V gene encodes CDR1 ENHRY and CDR2 SYGVKD. The CDR3 length is 15 residues. This CDR3 is CAITSGGSPYYEQYV. In nucleotides, the CDR3 is TGTGCCATCACTAGCGGGGGGTCCCCTTACTACGAGCAGTACGTC.

This clonotype appeared many times. CDR3: CSASPQENTEAFF. In DNA, the CDR3 is TGCAGTGCTAGTCCCCAGGAGAACACTGAAGCTTTCTTT. V is TRBV20-1 and J is TRBJ1-1; the D is unclear. This CDR3 has 13 amino acids. Per germline, CDR1 DFQATT and CDR2 SNEGSKA (reference sequence). V lost 3 bases and J 1 base, leaving 9 bases between the germline ends.

The CDR3 nucleotides are TGTGCCAGCAGCGGGAGGGACAGGCCTCTGGGGGGAAGATCTACGAGGGGGCAGTACTTC. Amino acids: CASSGRDRPLGGRSTRGQYF. The gene calls are TRBV7-8 and TRBJ2-7, with a possible D match to TRBD1 (8 bases). The germline CDR1 and CDR2 sequences are SGHVS and FQNEAQ. CDR3 length: 20 residues. Trimming pared 5 bases from V and 9 bases from J, leaving 38 bases between.

There are a few counts of this clonotype. The chain joins TRBV4-2 to TRBJ2-1; either TRBD1 or TRBD2 may fit D (5 bases each). With 4 bases removed from V and 6 bases from J, the gap between germline ends came to 16 bases. Germline V gene sequence: CDR1 LGHNA, CDR2 YNFKEQ. CDR3 size: 15 residues. The CDR3, as DNA: TGTGCCAGCAGCCCCTTAAGGGACGATGTCAATGAGCAGTTCTTC. This codes for CASSPLRDDVNEQFF.

A few counts support this clonotype. The chain combines TRBV15 with TRBJ1-1; 8 nucleotides match TRBD1. The germline CDR1 and CDR2 sequences are LNHNV and YYDKDF (reference sequence). CDR3 length: 15 residues. With V trimmed by 3 bases and J by 1 base, 4 bases remained unmatched. The CDR3 loop reads CATSSGGTGNTEAFF. The CDR3 coding sequence is TGTGCCACCAGCAGTGGGGGGACAGGGAACACTGAAGCTTTCTTT.

This chain links TRBV7-2 with TRBJ2-2, with 10 positions matching TRBD2. Germline CDR1 and CDR2: SGHTA and FQGNSA. Trimming removed 5 bases from V and 3 bases from J; junction bases left unmatched: 9. This CDR3 is built from 17 residues. DNA of the CDR3: TGTGCCAGCAGCCGAGAGCGCAGCGGGGGGGACACCGGGGAGCTGTTTTTT. Translation gives CASSRERSGGDTGELFF.

This clonotype was seen a few times. V and J are TRBV5-1 and TRBJ1-6, with a weak D call TRBD1 (6 bases). The length of the CDR3 is 15 residues. The V gene's germline CDR1 is SGHRS and CDR2 YFSETQ. Trimming took 4 bases from V and 9 from J, leaving 17 bases between them. The CDR3: CASSESGERSSPLHF. Here the CDR3 DNA reads TGCGCCAGCAGCGAATCAGGGGAAAGAAGTTCACCCCTCCACTTT.

This clonotype was counted between two and nine times. The chain recombines TRBV4-3 with TRBJ2-2, with D unresolved. Germline V CDR1 and CDR2: LGHNA, YSLEER. The CDR3 is made up of 16 amino acids. The V and J ends lost 1 base and 7 bases respectively, with 16 bases between them. This chain's CDR3 is CASSQASLPAGGELFF. DNA of the CDR3: TGCGCCAGCAGCCAAGCGTCACTTCCAGCAGGCGGGGAGCTGTTTTTT.

This chain uses TRBV27 with TRBJ2-5; no firm D call. Per germline, CDR1 MNHEY and CDR2 SMNVEV (reference sequence). The CDR3 is 12 residues long. Trimming pared 6 bases from V and 5 bases from J, leaving 10 bases between. This CDR3 reads CASSGLEETQYF. For the CDR3, the DNA is TGTGCCAGCAGCGGCCTAGAGGAGACCCAGTACTTC.

The gene calls are TRBV2 and TRBJ1-5; the D gene is possibly TRBD1 (5 bases). The CDR3 is 14 residues long. Trimming cost V 3 bases and J 5 bases, with 11 bases left between them. Per the germline V gene, CDR1 is SNHLY and CDR2 is FYNNEI. Here the CDR3 DNA reads TGTGCCAGCAGTGATGTCGGGGGAGATCAGCCCCAGCATTTT. Translation: CASSDVGGDQPQHF. The variable domain in full, completed from reference TRBV2 and TRBJ1-5, reads EPEVTQTPSHQVTQMGQEVILRCVPISNHLYFYWYRQILGQKVEFLVSFYNNEISEKSEIFDDQFSVERPDGSNFTLKIRSTKLEDSAMYFCASSDVGGDQPQHFGDGTRLSIL.